This T cell receptor beta chain was obtained from a study of cytotoxic CD8 clonotypes in ibrutinib-treated CLL. Findings of the study overall: On treatment, the uncommon public clonotypes contracted or remained stable.

TCRdb's table, derived via immunoSEQ multiplex PCR, lists solely in-frame clones and lacks some. Of approximately 280,000 clones listed, more than 70% were seen once; the top ten hold around 5.3%. This clone was seen just once. Its antigen is undetermined. Germline CDR1 reads SNHLY; CDR2 reads FYNNEI. With V trimmed by 7 bases and J by 6 bases, 5 bases remained unmatched. This CDR3 comprises 13 residues. The material sequenced was PBMCs, taken at disease progression, from a patient treated with ibrutinib. The rearrangement joins TRBV2 to TRBJ1-5; TRBD1 aligns across 8 bases. The source of this sequence is a human donor with chronic lymphocytic leukemia. As DNA, the CDR3 is TGTGCCAGCAAGGACAGGGTCCGTCAGCCCCAGCATTTT. This sequence encodes CASKDRVRQPQHF.